The 4 T cell receptor beta chains below come from one sample, sequenced in a study of T cell repertoires in cytomegalovirus infection. TCRdb called the reads again in MiXCR, with one record for every CDR3 protein. The sample records hundreds of thousands of distinct CDR3 sequences, around 24% being singletons. Sequencing was performed on CD8+ T cells from PBMCs. These receptors were obtained from a human donor in good health (CMV status not recorded). Some clones in this sample may be carry-over from other donors' samples.

The chain recombines TRBV24-1 with TRBJ2-7; 7 bases are shared with TRBD1. V lost 4 bases to trimming and J lost 5 bases; unmatched junction nucleotides: 4. The CDR3 has 13 amino acids. The germline V gene encodes CDR1 KGHDR and CDR2 SFDVKD. DNA for the CDR3: TGTGCCACCAGTGACCCCGGGACAGACGAGCAGTACTTC. Translation: CATSDPGTDEQYF.

The chain carries TRBV12-3 or TRBV12-4 and TRBJ2-1; TRBD2 agrees at 12 bases. The V segment lost 6 bases and the J segment 9 bases; nucleotides outside the gene matches: 6. This CDR3 spans 14 amino acids. The CDR3 DNA reads TGTGCCAGCAGCCTAGCGGGGGGGGCAAGTGAGCAGTTCTTC. Encoded protein: CASSLAGGASEQFF.

Comments on this clonotype: One junction end disagrees with the germline gene, perhaps due to a read error. This chain connects TRBV7-6 to TRBJ2-1; 8 bases line up with TRBD2. Germline lookup yields CDR1 SGHVS and CDR2 FNYEAQ. The CDR3 covers 18 residues. The chain's CDR3 is CASGLGSGGVSSYNEQFF. In DNA, the CDR3 is TGTGCCAGCGGCTTAGGGTCGGGGGGGGTAAGCTCCTACAATGAGCAGTTCTTC. Full variable domain (missing parts from reference TRBV7-6 and TRBJ2-1): GAGVSQSPRYKVTKRGQDVALRCDPISGHVSLYWYRQALGQGPEFLTYFNYEAQQDKSGLPNDRFSAERPEGSISTLTIQRTEQRDSAMYRCASGLGSGGVSSYNEQFFGPGTRLTVL.

The chain carries TRBV4-1 and TRBJ2-7; TRBD1 might be the D (5 bases). Germline V gene lookup returns CDR1 MGHRA and CDR2 YSYEKL. The CDR3 is 15 amino acids. Between the trimmed V and J ends, which lost 3 bases and 0 bases, there was a span of 12 bases. The CDR3 region is CASSQAGIFSYEQYF. The CDR3 coding sequence is TGCGCCAGCAGCCAGGCAGGGATCTTCTCCTACGAGCAGTACTTC.